This note documents a single T cell receptor beta chain sequence. This record comes from a study of T cell changes during pregnancy in multiple sclerosis. Profiled with immunoSEQ multiplex PCR; TCRdb holds only in-frame clones, not every one. This sample carries roughly 55,000 clones, roughly 90% of them seen once, and the ten largest clones take 0.15% to 0.2%. CDR1 is MDHEN and CDR2 is SYDVKM in the germline V gene. The V end lost 5 bases, the J end lost 7 bases, and 11 bases lay between the germline ends. This CDR3 is 12 amino acids long. The TCR was taken from a female donor in good health, enrolled as a control in a pregnancy study. The V and J genes are TRBV28 and TRBJ1-1, with a weak D call TRBD1 (6 bases). This material consisted of CD4+ T cells from peripheral blood mononuclear cells, taken after pregnancy. CDR3 region: CASSTGQSEAFF. The CDR3 nucleotides read TGTGCCAGCAGTACCGGACAGAGTGAAGCTTTCTTT.